These 5 T cell receptor beta chains originate from one sample sequenced in a study of shared clonotypes between healthy human individuals. TCRdb's table, derived via immunoSEQ multiplex PCR, lists solely in-frame clones and lacks some. The data contain some 1,400,000 clones, 95% to 97% of them singletons. Sequencing was carried out using naive CD4+ T cells sorted from blood. Specified subset: CD45RA+ positively selected. These receptors all come from a man aged 30 to 45 in good health.

The CDR3 protein is CASSISLGDPRYEQYF. The DNA of the CDR3 is TGCGCCAGCAGCATATCTCTCGGTGATCCGAGATACGAGCAGTACTTC. The V and J genes are TRBV5-1 and TRBJ2-7; no clear D. Trimming stripped 4 bases from V and 4 bases from J, with 21 bases between. This CDR3 region has 16 residues. From germline, CDR1 is SGHRS and CDR2 YFSETQ.

The rearrangement links TRBV10-3 to TRBJ2-1; 10 bases fit TRBD2. V dropped 1 base and J dropped 6; count of bases not matched to a gene: 0. Germline lookup yields CDR1 ENHRY and CDR2 SYGVKD. This CDR3 comprises 14 residues. CDR3 bases: TGTGCCATCAGTGAGTGGACTAGCGGCAATGAGCAGTTCTTC. Protein product: CAISEWTSGNEQFF.

The chain carries TRBV7-9 and TRBJ2-1; D unclear. Trimming removed 5 bases at V and 4 bases at J, with 9 bases between. The germline CDR1 and CDR2 sequences are SEHNR and FQNEAQ (reference sequence). This CDR3 comprises 13 residues. CDR3 in DNA: TGTGCCAGCAGCCCCAACCGTTACAATGAGCAGTTCTTC. It yields the protein CASSPNRYNEQFF.

The genes are TRBV5-6 and TRBJ1-2, with D hard to call. Germline values: CDR1 SGHDT, CDR2 YYEEEE. CDR3 size: 14 residues. Trimming shortened V by 5 bases and J by 3 bases, and 14 bases separated the two germline ends. The CDR3 loop is CASRPPGSDYGYTF. The CDR3 nucleotides read TGTGCCAGCAGACCCCCTGGGTCGGACTATGGCTACACCTTC.

The chain employs TRBV2 and TRBJ1-1, with D perhaps TRBD1 (6 bases). Germline V CDR1 and CDR2: SNHLY, FYNNEI. The V gene lost 4 bases and the J gene lost 5 bases, with 11 bases spanning the gap. The CDR3 covers 13 residues. CDR3 nucleotides: TGTGCCAGCAGTGCAGGGGTGGAGACTGAAGCTTTCTTT. As protein: CASSAGVETEAFF.